This T cell receptor beta chain was observed in a study of T cell responses to AZD1222 COVID-19 vaccine. This table comes from immunoSEQ multiplex PCR, and its TCRdb copy is limited to in-frame clones, with some not included. The sample shows 120,000 or so clones, around 87% of them seen only once. The germline CDR1 and CDR2 sequences are GTSNPN and SVGIG (reference sequence). The CDR3 is 14 amino acids. The J segment lost 7 bases and the V segment lost 4 bases, leaving 6 bases of the junction unmatched. The clonotype comes from an adult in good health. The chain has TRBV30 and TRBJ2-1; 11 nucleotides match TRBD1. The sequencing used peripheral blood, collected on day 0 of AZD1222 vaccination. The CDR3 spells CAWKRTGGWNEQFF. The CDR3 DNA reads as TGTGCCTGGAAGAGGACAGGGGGCTGGAATGAGCAGTTCTTC.